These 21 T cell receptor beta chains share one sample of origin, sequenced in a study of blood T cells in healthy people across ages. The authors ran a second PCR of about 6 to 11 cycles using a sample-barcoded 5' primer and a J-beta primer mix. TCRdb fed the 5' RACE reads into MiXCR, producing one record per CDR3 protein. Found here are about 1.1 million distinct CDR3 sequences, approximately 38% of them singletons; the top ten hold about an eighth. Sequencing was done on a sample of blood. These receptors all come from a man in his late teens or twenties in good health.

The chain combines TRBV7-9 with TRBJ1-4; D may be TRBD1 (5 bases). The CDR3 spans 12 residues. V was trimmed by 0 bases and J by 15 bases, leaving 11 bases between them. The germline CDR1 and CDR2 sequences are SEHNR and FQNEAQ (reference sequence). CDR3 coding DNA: TGTGCCAGCAGCTTAGCGGGGACGTTCTTGTTTTTT. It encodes CASSLAGTFLFF.

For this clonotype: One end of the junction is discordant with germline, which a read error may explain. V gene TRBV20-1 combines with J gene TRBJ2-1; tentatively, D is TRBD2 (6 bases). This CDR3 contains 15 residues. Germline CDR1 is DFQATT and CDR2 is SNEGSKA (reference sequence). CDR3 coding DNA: TGCAGTGCTAGTGGAGGGACCAGCTCCTACAATGAGCGGTTCTTC. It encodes CSASGGTSSYNERFF.

CDR3 in amino acids: CASSITGTGSHEQYF. The CDR3 nucleotides are TGTGCCAGCAGCATCACCGGGACAGGGAGCCACGAGCAGTACTTC. The rearrangement links TRBV7-8 to TRBJ2-4; TRBD1 agrees at 9 bases. Gene TRBJ2-7 matches the end of the DNA better, so the J call may be wrong. This CDR3 spans 15 amino acids. Germline lookup yields CDR1 SGHVS and CDR2 FQNEAQ.

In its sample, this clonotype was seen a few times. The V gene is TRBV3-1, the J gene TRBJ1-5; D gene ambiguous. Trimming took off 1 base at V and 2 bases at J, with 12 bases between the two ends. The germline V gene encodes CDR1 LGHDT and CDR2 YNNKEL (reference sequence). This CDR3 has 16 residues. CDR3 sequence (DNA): TGTGCCAGCAGCCAAGGGCAGGATGGGGGCAATCAGCCCCAGCATTTT. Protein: CASSQGQDGGNQPQHF. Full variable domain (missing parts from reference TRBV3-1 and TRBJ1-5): DTAVSQTPKYLVTQMGNDKSIKCEQNLGHDTMYWYKQDSKKFLKIMFSYNNKELIINETVPNRFSPKSPDKAHLNLHINSLELGDSAVYFCASSQGQDGGNQPQHFGDGTRLSIL.

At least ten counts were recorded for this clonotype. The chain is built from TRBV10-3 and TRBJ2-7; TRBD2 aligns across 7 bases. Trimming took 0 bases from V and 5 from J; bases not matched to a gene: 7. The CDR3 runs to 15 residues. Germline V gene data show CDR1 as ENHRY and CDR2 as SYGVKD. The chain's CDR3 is CAISESTRGDDEQYF. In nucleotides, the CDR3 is TGTGCCATCAGTGAGTCGACTCGGGGGGACGACGAGCAGTACTTC.

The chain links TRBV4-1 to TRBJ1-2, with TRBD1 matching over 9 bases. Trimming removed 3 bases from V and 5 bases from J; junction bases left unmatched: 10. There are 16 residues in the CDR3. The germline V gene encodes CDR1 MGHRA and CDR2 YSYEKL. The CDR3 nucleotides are TGCGCCAGCAGCCACCCGCCGGGACAGGGTTCGTATGGCTACACCTTC. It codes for CASSHPPGQGSYGYTF.

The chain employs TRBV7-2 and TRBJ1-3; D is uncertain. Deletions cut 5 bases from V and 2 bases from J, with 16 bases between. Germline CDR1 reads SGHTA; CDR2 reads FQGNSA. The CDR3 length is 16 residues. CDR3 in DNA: TGTGCCAGCAGCCCACCACCGGGAGGGACTGGAAACACCATATATTTT. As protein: CASSPPPGGTGNTIYF.

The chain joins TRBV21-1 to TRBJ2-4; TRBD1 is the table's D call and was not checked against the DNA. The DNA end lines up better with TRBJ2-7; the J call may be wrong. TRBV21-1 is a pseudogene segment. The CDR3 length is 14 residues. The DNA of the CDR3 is TGTGCCGGGGTCCGGGACAGGGCAATGAGCGAGCAGTACTTC. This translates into CAGVRDRAMSEQYF.

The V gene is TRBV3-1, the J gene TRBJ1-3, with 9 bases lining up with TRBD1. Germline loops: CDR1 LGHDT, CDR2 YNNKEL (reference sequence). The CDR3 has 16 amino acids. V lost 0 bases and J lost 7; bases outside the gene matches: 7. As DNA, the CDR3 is TGTGCCAGCAGCCAAGATTTTGGGACAGGGAGGAACACCATATATTTT. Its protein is CASSQDFGTGRNTIYF. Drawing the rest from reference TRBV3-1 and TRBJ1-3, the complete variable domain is DTAVSQTPKYLVTQMGNDKSIKCEQNLGHDTMYWYKQDSKKFLKIMFSYNNKELIINETVPNRFSPKSPDKAHLNLHINSLELGDSAVYFCASSQDFGTGRNTIYFGEGSWLTVV.

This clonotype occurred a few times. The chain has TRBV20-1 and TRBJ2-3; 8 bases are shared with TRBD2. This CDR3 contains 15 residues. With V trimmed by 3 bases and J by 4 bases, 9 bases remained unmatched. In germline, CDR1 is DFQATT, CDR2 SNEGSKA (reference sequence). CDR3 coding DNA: TGCAGTGCTAGCGGTCCGGGACTAGTTTCAGATACGCAGTATTTT. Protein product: CSASGPGLVSDTQYF.

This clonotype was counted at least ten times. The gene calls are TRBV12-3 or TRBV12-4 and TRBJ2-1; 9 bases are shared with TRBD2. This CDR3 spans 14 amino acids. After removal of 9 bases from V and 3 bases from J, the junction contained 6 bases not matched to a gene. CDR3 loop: CASLLAGNYNEQFF. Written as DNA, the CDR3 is TGTGCCAGTCTCCTAGCGGGGAACTACAATGAGCAGTTCTTC.

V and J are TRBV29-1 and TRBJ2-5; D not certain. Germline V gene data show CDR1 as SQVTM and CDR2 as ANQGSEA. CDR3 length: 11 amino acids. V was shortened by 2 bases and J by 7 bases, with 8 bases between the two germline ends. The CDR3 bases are TGCAGCGTTGAACTCCAGGCGACCCAGTACTTC. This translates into CSVELQATQYF.

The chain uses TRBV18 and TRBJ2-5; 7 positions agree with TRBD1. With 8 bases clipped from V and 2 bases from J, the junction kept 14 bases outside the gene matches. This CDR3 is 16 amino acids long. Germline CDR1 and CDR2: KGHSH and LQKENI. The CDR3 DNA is TGTGCCAGCAACACCAGAGGGGGCAGCTCACAAGAGACCCAGTACTTC. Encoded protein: CASNTRGGSSQETQYF.

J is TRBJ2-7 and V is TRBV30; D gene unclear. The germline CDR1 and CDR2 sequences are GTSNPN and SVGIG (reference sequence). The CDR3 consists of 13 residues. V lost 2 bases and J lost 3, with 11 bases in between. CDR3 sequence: CAWSLGRIYEQYF. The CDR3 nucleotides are TGTGCCTGGAGTCTAGGCAGAATCTACGAGCAGTACTTC.

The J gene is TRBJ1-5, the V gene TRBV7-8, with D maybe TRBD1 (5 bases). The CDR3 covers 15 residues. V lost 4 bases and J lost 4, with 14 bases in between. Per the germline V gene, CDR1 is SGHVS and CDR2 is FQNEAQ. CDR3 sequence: CASSSQIGANQPQHF. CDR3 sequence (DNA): TGTGCCAGCAGCTCCCAGATCGGGGCAAATCAGCCCCAGCATTTT.

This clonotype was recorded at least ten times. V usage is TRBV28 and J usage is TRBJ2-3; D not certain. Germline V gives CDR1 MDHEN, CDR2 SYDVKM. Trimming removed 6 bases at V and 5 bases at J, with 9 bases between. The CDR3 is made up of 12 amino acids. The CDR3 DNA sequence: TGTGCCAGCAGCCTTATTCAAGATACGCAGTATTTT. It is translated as CASSLIQDTQYF.

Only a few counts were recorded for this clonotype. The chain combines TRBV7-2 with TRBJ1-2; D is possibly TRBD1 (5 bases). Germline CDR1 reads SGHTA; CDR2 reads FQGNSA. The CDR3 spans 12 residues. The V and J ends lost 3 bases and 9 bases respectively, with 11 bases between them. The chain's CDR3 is CASSFTGYSYTF. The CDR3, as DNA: TGTGCCAGCAGCTTTACAGGTTACAGCTACACCTTC.

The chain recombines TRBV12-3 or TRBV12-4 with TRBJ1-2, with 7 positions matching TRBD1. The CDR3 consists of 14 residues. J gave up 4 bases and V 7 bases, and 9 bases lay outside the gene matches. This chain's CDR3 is CASTITAGGYGYTF. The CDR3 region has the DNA TGTGCCAGCACCATAACGGCAGGGGGCTATGGCTACACCTTC.

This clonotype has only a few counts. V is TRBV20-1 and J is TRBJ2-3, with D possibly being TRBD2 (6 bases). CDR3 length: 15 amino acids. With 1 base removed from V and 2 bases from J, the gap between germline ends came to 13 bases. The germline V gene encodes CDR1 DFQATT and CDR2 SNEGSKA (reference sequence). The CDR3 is CSARGRREPTDTQYF. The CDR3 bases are TGCAGTGCTAGAGGTCGGCGGGAACCCACAGATACGCAGTATTTT.

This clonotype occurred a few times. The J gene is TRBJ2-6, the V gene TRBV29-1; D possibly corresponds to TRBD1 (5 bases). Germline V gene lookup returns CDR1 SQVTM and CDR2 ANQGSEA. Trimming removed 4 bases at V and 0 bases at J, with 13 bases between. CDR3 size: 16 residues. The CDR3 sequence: CSVVAGPSSGANVLTF. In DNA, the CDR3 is TGCAGCGTTGTCGCAGGGCCGAGCTCTGGGGCCAACGTCCTGACTTTC. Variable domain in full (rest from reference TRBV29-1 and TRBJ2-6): SAVISQKPSRDICQRGTSLTIQCQVDSQVTMMFWYRQQPGQSLTLIATANQGSEATYESGFVIDKFPISRPNLTFSTLTVSNMSPEDSSIYLCSVVAGPSSGANVLTFGAGSRLTVL.

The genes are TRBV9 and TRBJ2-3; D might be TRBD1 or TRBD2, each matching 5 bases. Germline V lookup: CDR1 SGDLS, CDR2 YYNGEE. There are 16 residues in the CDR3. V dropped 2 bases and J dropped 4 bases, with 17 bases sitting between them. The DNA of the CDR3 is TGTGCCAGCAGCGTCAGGGAGCGGCAACCCCCAGATACGCAGTATTTT. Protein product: CASSVRERQPPDTQYF.